The source of this T cell receptor (beta chain) is a study of cytomegalovirus exposure and HLA in healthy donors. Study-level information: The roughly 100 million unique TCR beta sequences, from about 179 million T cells, were found by an earlier analysis. Whole-study findings and limits: Presence/absence analyses assumed roughly uniform sequencing depth across donors. Exclusion as indistinguishable affected some V segments, including TRBV6-2 and TRBV6-3.

The PCR ran on 60 Vbeta and 13 Jbeta primers. TCRdb keeps only in-frame clones here, not all; method: immunoSEQ multiplex PCR. The sample holds 90,000 to 110,000 clones, 76% seen once. A word on this clone: The antigen is not known.

The junction had 8 bases not matched to a gene; V was cut back by 4 bases and J by 2 bases. This CDR3 has 16 amino acids. Looked up from germline, CDR1 is SGHDN and CDR2 is FVKESK. Sequenced: PBMCs. The rearrangement links TRBV14 to TRBJ2-7, with TRBD2 matching over 10 bases. This sequence originates from a man aged 35-49 years in good health and CMV-seropositive. The CDR3 region has the DNA TGTGCCAGCAGCCCCATGGGGCTAGCGGGAGCCTACGAGCAGTACTTC. Translated: CASSPMGLAGAYEQYF.